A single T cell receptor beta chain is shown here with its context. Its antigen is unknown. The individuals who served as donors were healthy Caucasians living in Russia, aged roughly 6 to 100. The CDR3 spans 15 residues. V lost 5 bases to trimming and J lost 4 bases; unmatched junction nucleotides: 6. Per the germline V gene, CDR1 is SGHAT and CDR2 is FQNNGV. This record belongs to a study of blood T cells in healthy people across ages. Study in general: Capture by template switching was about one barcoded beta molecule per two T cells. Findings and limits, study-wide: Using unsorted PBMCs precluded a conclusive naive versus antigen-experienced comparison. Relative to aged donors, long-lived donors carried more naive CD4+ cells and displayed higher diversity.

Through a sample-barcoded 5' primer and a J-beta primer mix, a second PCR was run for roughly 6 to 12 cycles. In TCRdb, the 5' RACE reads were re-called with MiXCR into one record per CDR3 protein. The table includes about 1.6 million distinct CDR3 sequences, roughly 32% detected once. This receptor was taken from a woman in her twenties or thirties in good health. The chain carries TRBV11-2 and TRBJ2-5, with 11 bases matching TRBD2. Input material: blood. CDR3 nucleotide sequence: TGTGCCAGCAGCACGACTAGCGGGATAGGAGAGACCCAGTACTTC. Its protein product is CASSTTSGIGETQYF. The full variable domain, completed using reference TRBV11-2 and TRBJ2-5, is EAGVAQSPRYKIIEKRQSVAFWCNPISGHATLYWYQQILGQGPKLLIQFQNNGVVDDSQLPKDRFSAERLKGVDSTLKIQPAKLEDSAVYLCASSTTSGIGETQYFGPGTRLLVL.